This T cell receptor (beta chain) came from a study of T-cell memory formation after mild COVID-19. This CDR3 has 16 residues. Germline V gives CDR1 SGHVS, CDR2 FNYEAQ. V dropped 1 base and J dropped 0 bases, with 11 bases sitting between them. TCRdb re-analysed the 5' RACE reads in MiXCR, keeping a single row per CDR3 protein. The repertoire holds 250,000 to 350,000 distinct CDR3 sequences, with roughly a fifth as singletons. With respect to this clonotype: Its antigen is as yet unknown.

The study's findings and limits: Pre-infection memory carried some responding clones, suggesting that cross-reactive memory joined.

Sequenced input: PBMCs or a T cell subset sorted from them (not recorded which). This TCR was sampled from a man between 18 and 29 years old who had mild COVID-19 (a few samples of this study predate the infection). Cell type and time point are not known. This chain links TRBV7-6 with TRBJ2-3; unclear D gene. As DNA, the CDR3 is TGTGCCAGCAGCTTAGTAGGTGCTGATAGCACAGATACGCAGTATTTT. Translated: CASSLVGADSTDTQYF.